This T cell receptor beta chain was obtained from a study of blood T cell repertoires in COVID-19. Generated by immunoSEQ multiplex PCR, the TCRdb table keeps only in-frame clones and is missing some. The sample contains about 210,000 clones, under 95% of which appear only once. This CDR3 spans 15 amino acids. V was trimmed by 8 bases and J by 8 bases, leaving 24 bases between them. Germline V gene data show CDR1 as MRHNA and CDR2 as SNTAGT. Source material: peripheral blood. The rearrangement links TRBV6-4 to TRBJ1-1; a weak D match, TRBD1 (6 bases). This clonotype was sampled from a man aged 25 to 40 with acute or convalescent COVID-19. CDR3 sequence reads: CASREGPGGASEAFF. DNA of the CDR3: TGTGCCAGCCGGGAGGGTCCGGGGGGCGCCTCGGAAGCTTTCTTT.